This T cell receptor (beta chain) was sequenced in a study of T cells in Graves' hyperthyroidism and ophthalmopathy. Overall study results and limits: Ophthalmopathy cases were set apart from stable hyperthyroidism by a 13 V-J model.

Ten or more counts support this clonotype. Its antigen remains unknown. V was pared by 1 base and J by 4 bases, with 11 bases between. The CDR3 extends over 14 amino acids. Germline V gene lookup returns CDR1 SGHAT and CDR2 FQNNGV. RNA transcripts yielded amplified TCR beta CDR3 regions. Researchers ran a first-round RT-PCR on the TCR CDR3 using the HTBI primer set. TCRdb re-derived calls from the multiplex PCR reads in MiXCR, one entry per CDR3 protein. The sample has fewer than 850,000 distinct CDR3 sequences; about 18% are singletons. What was sequenced was blood. The J gene is TRBJ2-7, the V gene TRBV11-2; no clear D gene. The receptor was isolated from a man aged 50-60 years with Graves' hyperthyroidism. CDR3 region: CASSLAPVEYEQYF. The CDR3 DNA sequence: TGTGCCAGCAGCTTAGCCCCAGTAGAATACGAGCAGTACTTC.